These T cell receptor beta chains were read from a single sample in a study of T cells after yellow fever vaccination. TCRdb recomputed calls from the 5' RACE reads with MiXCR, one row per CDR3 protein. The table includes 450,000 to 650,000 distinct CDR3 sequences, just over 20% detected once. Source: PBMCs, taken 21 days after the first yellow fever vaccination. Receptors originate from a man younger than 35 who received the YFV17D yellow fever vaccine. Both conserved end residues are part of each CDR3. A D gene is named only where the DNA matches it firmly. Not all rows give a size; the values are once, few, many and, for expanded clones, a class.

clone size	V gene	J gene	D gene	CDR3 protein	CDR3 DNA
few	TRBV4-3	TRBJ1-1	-	CASSQGSRMSTEAFF	TGCGCCAGCAGCCAAGGGTCCAGAATGAGCACTGAAGCTTTCTTT
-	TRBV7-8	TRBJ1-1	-	CASRVSRGGRHPYRNTEAFF	TGTGCCAGCAGGGTCTCCCGCGGGGGCAGACATCCGTACAGAAACACTGAAGCTTTCTTT
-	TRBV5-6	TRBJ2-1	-	CASSPGRLHNEQFF	TGTGCCAGCAGCCCCGGGCGACTGCACAATGAGCAGTTCTTC
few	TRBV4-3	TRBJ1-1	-	CASSQAPGATTEAFF	TGCGCCAGCAGCCAAGCTCCGGGGGCGACCACTGAAGCTTTCTTT
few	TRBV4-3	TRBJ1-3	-	CASSRAGGSGNTIYF	TGCGCCAGCAGCCGCGCGGGAGGGTCTGGAAACACCATATATTTT
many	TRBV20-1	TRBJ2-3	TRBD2	CSATTSGRVQDTQYF	TGCAGTGCGACGACTAGCGGTAGGGTACAAGATACGCAGTATTTT
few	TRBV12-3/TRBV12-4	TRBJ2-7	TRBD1	CASSFTTGREQYF	TGTGCCAGCAGTTTCACGACAGGGCGCGAGCAGTACTTC
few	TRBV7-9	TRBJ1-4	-	CASSLQIQVPNEKLFF	TGTGCCAGCAGCTTACAGATCCAGGTCCCTAATGAAAAACTGTTTTTT
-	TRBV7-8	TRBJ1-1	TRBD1	CASSFGTGDTEAFF	TGTGCCAGCAGCTTCGGGACAGGGGACACTGAAGCTTTCTTT
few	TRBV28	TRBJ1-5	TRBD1	CASTGTASGNQPQHF	TGTGCCAGCACAGGGACAGCATCGGGCAATCAGCCCCAGCATTTT
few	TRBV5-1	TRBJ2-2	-	CASSLLGEKNTGELFF	TGCGCCAGCAGCTTGTTGGGGGAGAAGAACACCGGGGAGCTGTTTTTT
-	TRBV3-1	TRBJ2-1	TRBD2	CASSQSGGAWRNEQFF	TGTGCCAGCAGCCAATCGGGGGGGGCCTGGCGGAATGAGCAGTTCTTC
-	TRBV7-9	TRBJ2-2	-	CASSLSRSPGELFF	TGTGCCAGCAGTTTAAGCAGGTCCCCCGGGGAGCTGTTTTTT
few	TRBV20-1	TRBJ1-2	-	CSASSAGYTF	TGCAGTGCTAGCTCAGCTGGCTACACCTTC
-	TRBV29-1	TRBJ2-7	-	CSVRAESSYEQYF	TGCAGCGTTCGGGCGGAGAGCTCCTACGAGCAGTACTTC
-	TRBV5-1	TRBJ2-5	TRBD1	CASSAGTGGYQETQYF	TGCGCCAGCAGCGCGGGGACAGGGGGTTACCAAGAGACCCAGTACTTC
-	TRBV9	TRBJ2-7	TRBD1	CASSSRTGGGEQYF	TGTGCCAGCAGCTCCCGGACAGGGGGAGGCGAGCAGTACTTC
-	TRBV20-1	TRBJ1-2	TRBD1	CSAIPTGYGYTF	TGCAGTGCTATCCCGACAGGGTATGGCTACACCTTC